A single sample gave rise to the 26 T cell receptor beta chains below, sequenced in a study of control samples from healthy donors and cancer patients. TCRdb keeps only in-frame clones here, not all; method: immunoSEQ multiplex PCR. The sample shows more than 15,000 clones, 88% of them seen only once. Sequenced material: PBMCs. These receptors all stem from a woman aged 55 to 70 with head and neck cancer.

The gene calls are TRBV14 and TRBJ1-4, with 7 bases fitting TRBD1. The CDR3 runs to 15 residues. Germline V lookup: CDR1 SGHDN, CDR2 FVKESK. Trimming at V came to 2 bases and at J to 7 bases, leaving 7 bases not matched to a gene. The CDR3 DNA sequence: TGTGCCAGCAGCCAACAAACAGGGGTATTTGAAAAACTGTTTTTT. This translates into CASSQQTGVFEKLFF.

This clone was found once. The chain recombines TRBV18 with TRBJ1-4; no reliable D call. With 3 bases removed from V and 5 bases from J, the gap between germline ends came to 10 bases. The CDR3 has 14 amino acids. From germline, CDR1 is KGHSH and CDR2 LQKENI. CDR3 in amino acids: CASSPDGRNEKLFF. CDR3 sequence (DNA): TGTGCCAGCTCACCCGACGGGAGGAATGAAAAACTGTTTTTT.

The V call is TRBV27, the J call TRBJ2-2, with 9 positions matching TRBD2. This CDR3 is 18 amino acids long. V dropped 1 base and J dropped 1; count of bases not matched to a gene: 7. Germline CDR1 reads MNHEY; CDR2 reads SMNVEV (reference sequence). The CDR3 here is CASSLFVLAGRNTGELFF. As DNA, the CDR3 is TGTGCCAGCAGTTTATTTGTTCTAGCGGGACGGAACACCGGGGAGCTGTTTTTT.

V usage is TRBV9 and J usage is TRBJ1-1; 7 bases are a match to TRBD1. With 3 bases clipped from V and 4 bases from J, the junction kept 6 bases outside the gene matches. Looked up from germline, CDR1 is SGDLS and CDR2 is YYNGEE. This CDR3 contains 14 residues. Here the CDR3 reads CASSARPGGTEAFF. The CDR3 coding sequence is TGTGCCAGCAGCGCCCGCCCAGGGGGCACTGAAGCTTTCTTT.

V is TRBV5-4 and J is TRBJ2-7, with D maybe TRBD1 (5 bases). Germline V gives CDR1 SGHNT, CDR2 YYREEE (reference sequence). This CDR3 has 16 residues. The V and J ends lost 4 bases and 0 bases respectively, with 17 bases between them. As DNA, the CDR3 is TGTGCCAGCAGCCCTACCCTGGGAACAGGCTCCTACGAGCAGTACTTC. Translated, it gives CASSPTLGTGSYEQYF.

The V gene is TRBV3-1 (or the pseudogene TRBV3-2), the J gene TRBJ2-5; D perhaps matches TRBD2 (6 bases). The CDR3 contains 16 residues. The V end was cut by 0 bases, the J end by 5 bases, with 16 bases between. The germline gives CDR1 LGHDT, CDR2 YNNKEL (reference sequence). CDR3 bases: TGTGCCAGCAGCCAAGATCCGGCGGGGCGAGGGGAGACCCAGTACTTC. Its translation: CASSQDPAGRGETQYF.

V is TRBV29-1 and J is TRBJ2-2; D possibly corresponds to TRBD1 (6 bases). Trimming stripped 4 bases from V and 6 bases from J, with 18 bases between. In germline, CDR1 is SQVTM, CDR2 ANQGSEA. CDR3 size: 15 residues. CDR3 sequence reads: CSVGSGRGSPGELFF. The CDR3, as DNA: TGCAGCGTTGGGTCGGGCAGGGGATCTCCCGGGGAGCTGTTTTTT.

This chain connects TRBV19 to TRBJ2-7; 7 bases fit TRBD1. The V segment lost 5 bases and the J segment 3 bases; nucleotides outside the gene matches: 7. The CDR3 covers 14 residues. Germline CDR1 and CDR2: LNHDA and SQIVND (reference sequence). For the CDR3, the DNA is TGTGCCAGTAGTTTTACAGGGGACCACTACGAGCAGTACTTC. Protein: CASSFTGDHYEQYF. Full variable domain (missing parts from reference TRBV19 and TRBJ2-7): DGGITQSPKYLFRKEGQNVTLSCEQNLNHDAMYWYRQDPGQGLRLIYYSQIVNDFQKGDIAEGYSVSREKKESFPLTVTSAQKNPTAFYLCASSFTGDHYEQYFGPGTRLTVT.

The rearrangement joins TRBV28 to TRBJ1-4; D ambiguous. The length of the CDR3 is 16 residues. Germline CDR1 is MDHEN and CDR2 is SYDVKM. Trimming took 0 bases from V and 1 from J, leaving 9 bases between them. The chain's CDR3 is CASSLWGEGTNEKLFF. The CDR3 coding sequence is TGTGCCAGCAGTTTATGGGGCGAGGGAACTAATGAAAAACTGTTTTTT. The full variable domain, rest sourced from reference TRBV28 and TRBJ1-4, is DVKVTQSSRYLVKRTGEKVFLECVQDMDHENMFWYRQDPGLGLRLIYFSYDVKMKEKGDIPEGYSVSREKKERFSLILESASTNQTSMYLCASSLWGEGTNEKLFFGSGTQLSVL.

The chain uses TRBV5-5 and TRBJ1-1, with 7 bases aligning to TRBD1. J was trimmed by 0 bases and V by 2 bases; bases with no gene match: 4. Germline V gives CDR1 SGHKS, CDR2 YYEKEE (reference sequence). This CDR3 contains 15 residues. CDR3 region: CASSFSGQLNTEAFF. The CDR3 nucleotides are TGTGCCAGCAGCTTTTCGGGACAGTTGAACACTGAAGCTTTCTTT. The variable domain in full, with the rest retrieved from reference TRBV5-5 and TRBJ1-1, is DAGVTQSPTHLIKTRGQQVTLRCSPISGHKSVSWYQQVLGQGPQFIFQYYEKEERGRGNFPDRFSARQFPNYSSELNVNALLLGDSALYLCASSFSGQLNTEAFFGQGTRLTVV.

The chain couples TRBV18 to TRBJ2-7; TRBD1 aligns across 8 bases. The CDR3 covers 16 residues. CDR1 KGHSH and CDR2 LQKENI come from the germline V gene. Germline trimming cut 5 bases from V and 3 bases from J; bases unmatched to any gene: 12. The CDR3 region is CASSFKSAGQGYEQYF. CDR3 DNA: TGTGCCAGCTCATTCAAAAGCGCTGGACAGGGCTACGAGCAGTACTTC.

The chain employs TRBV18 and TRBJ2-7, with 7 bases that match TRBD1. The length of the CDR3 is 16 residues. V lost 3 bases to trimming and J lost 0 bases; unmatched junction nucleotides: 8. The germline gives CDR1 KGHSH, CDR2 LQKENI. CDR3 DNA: TGTGCCAGCTCACCCGCGACAGGGTCCGGCTCCTACGAGCAGTACTTC. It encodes CASSPATGSGSYEQYF.

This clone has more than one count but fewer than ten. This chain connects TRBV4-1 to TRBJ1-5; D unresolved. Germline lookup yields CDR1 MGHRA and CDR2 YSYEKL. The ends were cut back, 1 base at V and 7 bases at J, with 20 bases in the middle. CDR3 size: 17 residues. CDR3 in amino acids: CASSQVGIGPAGQPQHF. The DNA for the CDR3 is TGCGCCAGCAGCCAAGTTGGTATCGGGCCCGCGGGGCAGCCCCAGCATTTT.

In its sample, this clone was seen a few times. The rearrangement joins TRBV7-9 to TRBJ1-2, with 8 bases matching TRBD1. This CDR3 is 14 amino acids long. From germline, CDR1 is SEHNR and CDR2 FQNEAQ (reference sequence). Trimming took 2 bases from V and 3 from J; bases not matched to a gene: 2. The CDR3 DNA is TGTGCCAGCAGCTTAACAGGGGGTGACTATGGCTACACCTTC. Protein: CASSLTGGDYGYTF. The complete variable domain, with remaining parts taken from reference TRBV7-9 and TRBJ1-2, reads DTGVSQNPRHKITKRGQNVTFRCDPISEHNRLYWYRQTLGQGPEFLTYFQNEAQLEKSRLLSDRFSAERPKGSFSTLEIQRTEQGDSAMYLCASSLTGGDYGYTFGSGTRLTVV.

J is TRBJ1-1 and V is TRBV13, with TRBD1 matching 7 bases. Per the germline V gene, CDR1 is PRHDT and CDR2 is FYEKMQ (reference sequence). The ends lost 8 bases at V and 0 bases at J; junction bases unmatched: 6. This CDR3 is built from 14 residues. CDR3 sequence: CASRDSALNTEAFF. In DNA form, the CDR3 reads TGTGCCAGCCGGGACAGCGCCCTGAACACTGAAGCTTTCTTT.

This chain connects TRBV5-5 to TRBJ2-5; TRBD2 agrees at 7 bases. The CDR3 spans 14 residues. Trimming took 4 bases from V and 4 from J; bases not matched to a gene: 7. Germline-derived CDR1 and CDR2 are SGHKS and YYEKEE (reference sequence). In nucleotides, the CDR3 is TGTGCCAGCAGCGATTTGTCGGGAGGAGAGACCCAGTACTTC. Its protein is CASSDLSGGETQYF.

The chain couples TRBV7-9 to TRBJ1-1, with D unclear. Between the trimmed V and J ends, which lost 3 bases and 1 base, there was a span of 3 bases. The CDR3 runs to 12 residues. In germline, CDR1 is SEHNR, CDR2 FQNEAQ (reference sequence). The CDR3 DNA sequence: TGTGCCAGCAGCTTGCAGAACACTGAAGCTTTCTTT. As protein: CASSLQNTEAFF. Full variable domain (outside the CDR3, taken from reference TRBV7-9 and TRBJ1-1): DTGVSQNPRHKITKRGQNVTFRCDPISEHNRLYWYRQTLGQGPEFLTYFQNEAQLEKSRLLSDRFSAERPKGSFSTLEIQRTEQGDSAMYLCASSLQNTEAFFGQGTRLTVV.

The CDR3 spells CASSPRRQGNYYNEQFF. CDR3 coding DNA: TGTGCCAGCTCACCCAGACGACAGGGGAACTACTACAATGAGCAGTTCTTC. J is TRBJ2-1 and V is TRBV18; TRBD1 matches 8 bases. The CDR3 has 17 residues. From germline, CDR1 is KGHSH and CDR2 LQKENI. V shed 3 bases, J shed 3 bases, and the junction held 10 bases outside the gene matches.

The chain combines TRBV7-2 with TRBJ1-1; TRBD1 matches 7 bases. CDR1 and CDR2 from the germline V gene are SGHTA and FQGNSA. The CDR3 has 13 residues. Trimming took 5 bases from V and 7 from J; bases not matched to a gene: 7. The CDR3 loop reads CASSQGGRGEAFF. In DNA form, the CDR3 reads TGTGCCAGCAGCCAAGGGGGCAGGGGTGAAGCTTTCTTT.

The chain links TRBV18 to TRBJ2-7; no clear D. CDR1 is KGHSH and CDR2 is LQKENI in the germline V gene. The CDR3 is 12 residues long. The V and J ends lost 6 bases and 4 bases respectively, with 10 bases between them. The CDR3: CASSPTEYEQYF. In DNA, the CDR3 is TGTGCCAGCTCGCCTACAGAGTACGAGCAGTACTTC.

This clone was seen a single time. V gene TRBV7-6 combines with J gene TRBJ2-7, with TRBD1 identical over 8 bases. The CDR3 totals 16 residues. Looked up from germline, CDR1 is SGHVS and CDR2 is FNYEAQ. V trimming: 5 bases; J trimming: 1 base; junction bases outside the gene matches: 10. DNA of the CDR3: TGTGCCAGCAGCCCGCGACAGGGGTTGGGATCCTACGAGCAGTACTTC. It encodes CASSPRQGLGSYEQYF.

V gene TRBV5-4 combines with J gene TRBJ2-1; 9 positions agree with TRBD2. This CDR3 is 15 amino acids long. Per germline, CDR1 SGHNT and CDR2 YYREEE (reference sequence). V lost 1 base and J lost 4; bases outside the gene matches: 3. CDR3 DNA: TGTGCCAGCAGCTTGAGACTAGCGGAATACAATGAGCAGTTCTTC. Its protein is CASSLRLAEYNEQFF.

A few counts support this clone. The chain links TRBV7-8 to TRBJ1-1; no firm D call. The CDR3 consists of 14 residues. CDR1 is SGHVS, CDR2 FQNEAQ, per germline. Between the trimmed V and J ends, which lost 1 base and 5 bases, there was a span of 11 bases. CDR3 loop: CASSLGLGGTEAFF. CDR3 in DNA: TGTGCCAGCAGCTTAGGACTCGGAGGGACTGAAGCTTTCTTT.

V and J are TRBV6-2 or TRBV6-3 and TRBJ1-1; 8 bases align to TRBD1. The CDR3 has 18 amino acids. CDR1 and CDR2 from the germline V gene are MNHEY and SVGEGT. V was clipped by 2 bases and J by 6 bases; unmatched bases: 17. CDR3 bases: TGTGCCAGCAGTTACACTTTAGGGACAGGCGCTAAGACTCCTGAAGCTTTCTTT. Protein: CASSYTLGTGAKTPEAFF.

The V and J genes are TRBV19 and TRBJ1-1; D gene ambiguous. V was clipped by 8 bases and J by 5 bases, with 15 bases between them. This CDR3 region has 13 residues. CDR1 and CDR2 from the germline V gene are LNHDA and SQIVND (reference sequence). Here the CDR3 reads CASQGLIRTEAFF. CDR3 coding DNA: TGTGCCAGTCAAGGGCTGATTAGGACTGAAGCTTTCTTT. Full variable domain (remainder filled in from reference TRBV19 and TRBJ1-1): DGGITQSPKYLFRKEGQNVTLSCEQNLNHDAMYWYRQDPGQGLRLIYYSQIVNDFQKGDIAEGYSVSREKKESFPLTVTSAQKNPTAFYLCASQGLIRTEAFFGQGTRLTVV.

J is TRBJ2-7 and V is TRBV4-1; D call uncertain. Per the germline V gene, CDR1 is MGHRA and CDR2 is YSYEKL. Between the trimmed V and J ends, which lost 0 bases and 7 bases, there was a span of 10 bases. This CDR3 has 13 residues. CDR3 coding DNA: TGCGCCAGCAGCCAAGAATCCGGGCCAGAGCAGTACTTC. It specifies CASSQESGPEQYF.